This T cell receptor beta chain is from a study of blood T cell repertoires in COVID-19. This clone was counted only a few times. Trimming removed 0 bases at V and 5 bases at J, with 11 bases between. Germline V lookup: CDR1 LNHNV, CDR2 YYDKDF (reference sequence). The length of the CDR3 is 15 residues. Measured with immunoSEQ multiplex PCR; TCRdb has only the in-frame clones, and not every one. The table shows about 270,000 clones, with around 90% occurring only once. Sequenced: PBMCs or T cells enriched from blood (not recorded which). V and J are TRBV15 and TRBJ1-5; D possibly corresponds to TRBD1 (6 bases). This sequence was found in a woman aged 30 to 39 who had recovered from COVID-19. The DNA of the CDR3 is TGTGCCACCAGCAGAGAGGCAGGGGAGTATCAGCCCCAGCATTTT. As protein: CATSREAGEYQPQHF. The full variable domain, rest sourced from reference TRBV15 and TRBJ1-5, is DAMVIQNPRYQVTQFGKPVTLSCSQTLNHNVMYWYQQKSSQAPKLLFHYYDKDFNNEADTPDNFQSRRPNTSFCFLDIRSPGLGDTAMYLCATSREAGEYQPQHFGDGTRLSIL.